The 16 T cell receptor beta chains listed next were all sequenced from one sample in a study of OX40 agonist ivuxolimab in advanced cancers. The repertoire was sequenced with immunoSEQ multiplex PCR; TCRdb's copy has only in-frame clones and lacks some. This table has approximately 59,000 clones, about 85% appearing once. The sequenced sample was CD4+ or CD8+ T cells sorted from blood, obtained in a trial of the OX40 agonist ivuxolimab. These receptors all come from an adult with an advanced solid tumor such as melanoma, head and neck, liver or kidney cancer.

This CDR3 is CASSVGLAETGELFF. CDR3 nucleotide sequence: TGTGCCAGCAGCGTAGGGCTAGCGGAGACCGGGGAGCTGTTTTTT. V and J are TRBV9 and TRBJ2-2, with 7 bases aligning to TRBD2. Trimming took 0 bases from V and 5 from J; bases not matched to a gene: 4. Per germline, CDR1 SGDLS and CDR2 YYNGEE. CDR3 length equals 15 residues. Variable domain in full (rest from reference TRBV9 and TRBJ2-2): DSGVTQTPKHLITATGQRVTLRCSPRSGDLSVYWYQQSLDQGLQFLIQYYNGEERAKGNILERFSAQQFPDLHSELNLSSLELGDSALYFCASSVGLAETGELFFGEGSRLTVL.

This chain uses TRBV25-1 with TRBJ1-6, with 7 bases identical to TRBD1. CDR3 length: 14 residues. Germline CDR1 MGHDK, CDR2 SYGVNS. V was clipped by 8 bases and J by 8 bases; unmatched bases: 9. The CDR3 nucleotides are TGTGCCAGCGGATCGACAGGGAGGGATTCACCCCTCCACTTT. Translation gives CASGSTGRDSPLHF.

The J gene is TRBJ1-4, the V gene TRBV7-2; D is undetermined. This CDR3 is built from 15 residues. Trimming took off 1 base at V and 8 bases at J, with 14 bases between the two ends. The germline gives CDR1 SGHTA, CDR2 FQGNSA. CDR3 DNA sequence: TGTGCCAGCAGCTTAGTGACCGGGAGTGGAGAAAAACTGTTTTTT. Its protein product is CASSLVTGSGEKLFF.

The chain has TRBV5-5 and TRBJ1-2; D perhaps matches TRBD1 (5 bases). Germline CDR1 reads SGHKS; CDR2 reads YYEKEE (reference sequence). V was shortened by 0 bases and J by 0 bases, with 6 bases between the two germline ends. This CDR3 spans 14 amino acids. In DNA, the CDR3 is TGTGCCAGCAGCTTGGGGGGGACTAACTATGGCTACACCTTC. This codes for CASSLGGTNYGYTF.

The chain joins TRBV21-1 to TRBJ2-7; TRBD2, the table's D call, lacks a check against the DNA. TRBV21-1 constitutes a pseudogene. CDR3 length equals 13 residues. In DNA form, the CDR3 reads TGTGCCTTCCGGACTAGCGGGAATAACGAGCAGTACTTC. Translation: CAFRTSGNNEQYF.

The rearrangement joins TRBV6-6 to TRBJ2-5; D may be TRBD2 (5 bases). This CDR3 spans 15 amino acids. Germline lookup yields CDR1 MNHNY and CDR2 SVGAGI (reference sequence). V was shortened by 7 bases and J by 1 base, with 16 bases between the two germline ends. The CDR3 region is CASTVVQRAQETQYF. For the CDR3, the DNA is TGTGCCAGCACCGTCGTTCAGAGGGCCCAAGAGACCCAGTACTTC.

The rearrangement uses TRBV7-2 and TRBJ2-5, with D perhaps matching TRBD1 or TRBD2 (5 bases each). CDR1 is SGHTA and CDR2 is FQGNSA in the germline V gene. The ends were cut back, 5 bases at V and 4 bases at J, with 17 bases in the middle. There are 15 residues in the CDR3. The CDR3 DNA is TGTGCCAGCAGCGGTGGGGGAGTCCGCGGAGAGACCCAGTACTTC. Encoded protein: CASSGGGVRGETQYF.

The chain links TRBV5-4 to TRBJ2-5; no firm D call. CDR3 size: 13 residues. Germline CDR1 SGHNT, CDR2 YYREEE (reference sequence). Between the trimmed V and J ends, which lost 2 bases and 5 bases, there was a span of 10 bases. CDR3: CASSFSLGETQYF. For the CDR3, the DNA is TGTGCCAGCAGCTTCAGTCTAGGGGAGACCCAGTACTTC.

J is TRBJ1-1 and V is TRBV7-6; D gene unclear. Trimming took off 2 bases at V and 4 bases at J, with 8 bases between the two ends. Germline CDR1 and CDR2: SGHVS and FNYEAQ. CDR3 length equals 13 residues. Here the CDR3 reads CASSLQESTEAFF. CDR3 bases: TGTGCCAGCAGCTTACAGGAGAGCACTGAAGCTTTCTTT.

This chain joins TRBV5-6 and TRBJ1-1; no firm D call. Germline-derived CDR1 and CDR2 are SGHDT and YYEEEE. This CDR3 is 15 amino acids long. V was shortened by 2 bases and J by 0 bases, with 11 bases between the two germline ends. The CDR3 DNA is TGTGCCAGCAGCTTCACCGGAGATATGAACACTGAAGCTTTCTTT. This encodes CASSFTGDMNTEAFF.

The V and J genes are TRBV9 and TRBJ1-2; D might be TRBD1 (6 bases). Per the germline V gene, CDR1 is SGDLS and CDR2 is YYNGEE. Deletions cut 3 bases from V and 7 bases from J, with 22 bases between. This CDR3 has 16 residues. The CDR3 sequence is CASSAGGKERGGGYTF. The CDR3 DNA follows: TGTGCCAGCAGCGCGGGGGGCAAGGAAAGGGGAGGTGGCTACACCTTC.

The gene calls are TRBV5-4 and TRBJ1-2; no definite D call. Between the trimmed V and J ends, which lost 3 bases and 0 bases, there was a span of 12 bases. This CDR3 is built from 15 residues. CDR1 and CDR2 (germline): SGHNT, YYREEE (reference sequence). CDR3 nucleotide sequence: TGTGCCAGCAGCTCCGGACGGATTACTAACTATGGCTACACCTTC. Translation: CASSSGRITNYGYTF.

The chain is built from TRBV29-1 and TRBJ2-2; D gene uncertain. The ends were cut back, 4 bases at V and 6 bases at J, with 12 bases in the middle. Germline V gene sequence: CDR1 SQVTM, CDR2 ANQGSEA. The CDR3 contains 13 residues. In DNA, the CDR3 is TGCAGCGTTGGTGAGCGCTCGGCCGGGGAGCTGTTTTTT. Residues: CSVGERSAGELFF.

CDR3 coding DNA: TGTGCCAGCAGTCAAAGGGGGACAGGGTTCCAGCCCCAGCATTTT. Residues: CASSQRGTGFQPQHF. This chain connects TRBV6-6 to TRBJ1-5, with 9 positions matching TRBD1. Per germline, CDR1 MNHNY and CDR2 SVGAGI (reference sequence). Unmatched junction bases numbered 9, after V lost 5 bases and J lost 7 bases. This CDR3 contains 15 residues.

This clone was observed a handful of times. The chain carries TRBV30 and TRBJ1-1; perhaps TRBD1 as D (6 bases). Trimming shortened V by 5 bases and J by 4 bases, and 17 bases separated the two germline ends. The CDR3 contains 14 residues. Germline V CDR1 and CDR2: GTSNPN, SVGIG (reference sequence). Here the CDR3 DNA reads TGTGCCTGGGCAGAACAGGGAGGGGGCACTGAAGCTTTCTTT. It translates to CAWAEQGGGTEAFF.

This clone was observed a single time. The chain combines TRBV30 with TRBJ1-5; D is possibly TRBD1 (6 bases). The V end was cut by 2 bases, the J end by 5 bases, with 10 bases between. This CDR3 is built from 13 residues. Germline-derived CDR1 and CDR2 are GTSNPN and SVGIG (reference sequence). In DNA, the CDR3 is TGTGCCTGGAGTTCACAGGGCGATCAGCCCCAGCATTTT. Residues: CAWSSQGDQPQHF.